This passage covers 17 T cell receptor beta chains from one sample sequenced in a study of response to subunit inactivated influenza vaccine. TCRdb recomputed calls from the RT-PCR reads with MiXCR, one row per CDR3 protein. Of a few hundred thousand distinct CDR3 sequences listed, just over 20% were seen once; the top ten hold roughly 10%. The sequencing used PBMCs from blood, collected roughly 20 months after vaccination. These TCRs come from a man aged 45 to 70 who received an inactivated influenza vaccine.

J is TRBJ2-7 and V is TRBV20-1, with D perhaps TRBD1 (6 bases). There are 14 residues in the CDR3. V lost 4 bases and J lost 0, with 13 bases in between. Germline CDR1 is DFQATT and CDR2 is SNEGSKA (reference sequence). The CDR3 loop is CSATTDRGSYEQYF. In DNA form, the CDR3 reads TGCAGTGCTACCACGGACAGAGGCTCCTACGAGCAGTACTTC.

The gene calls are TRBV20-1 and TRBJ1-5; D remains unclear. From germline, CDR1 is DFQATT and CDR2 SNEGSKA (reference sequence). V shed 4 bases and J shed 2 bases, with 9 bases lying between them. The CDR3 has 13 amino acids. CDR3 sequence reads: CSATRLRNQPQHF. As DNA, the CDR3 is TGCAGTGCTACACGTCTACGCAATCAGCCCCAGCATTTT.

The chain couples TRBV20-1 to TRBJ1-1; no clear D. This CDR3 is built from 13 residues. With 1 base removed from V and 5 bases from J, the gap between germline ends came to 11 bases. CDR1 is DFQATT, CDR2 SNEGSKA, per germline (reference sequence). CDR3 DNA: TGCAGTGCTAGAGTTCTTTTGGGAACTGAAGCTTTCTTT. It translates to CSARVLLGTEAFF.

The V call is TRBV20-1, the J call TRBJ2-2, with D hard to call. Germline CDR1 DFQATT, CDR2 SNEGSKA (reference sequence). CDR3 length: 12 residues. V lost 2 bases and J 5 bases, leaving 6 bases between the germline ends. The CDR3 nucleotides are TGCAGTGCTAGACCGCAGACCGGGGAGCTGTTTTTT. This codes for CSARPQTGELFF.

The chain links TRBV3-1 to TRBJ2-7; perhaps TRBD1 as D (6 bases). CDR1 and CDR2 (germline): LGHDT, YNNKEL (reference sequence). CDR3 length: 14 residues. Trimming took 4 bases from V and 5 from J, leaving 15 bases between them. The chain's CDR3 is CASSRYRDRDEQYF. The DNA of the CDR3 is TGTGCCAGCAGCCGGTACAGGGATAGAGACGAGCAGTACTTC.

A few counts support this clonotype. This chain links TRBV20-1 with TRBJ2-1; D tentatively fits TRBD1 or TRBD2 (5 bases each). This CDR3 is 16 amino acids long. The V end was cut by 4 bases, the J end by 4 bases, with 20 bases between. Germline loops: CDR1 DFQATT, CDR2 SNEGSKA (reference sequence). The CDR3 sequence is CSAKPAGTNRYNEQFF. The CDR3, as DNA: TGCAGTGCTAAGCCCGCCGGGACCAATAGATACAATGAGCAGTTCTTC.

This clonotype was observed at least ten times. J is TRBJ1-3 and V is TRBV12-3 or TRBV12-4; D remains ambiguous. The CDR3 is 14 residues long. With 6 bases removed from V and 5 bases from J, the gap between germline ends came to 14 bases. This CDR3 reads CASSSGGFRNTIYF. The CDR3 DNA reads TGTGCCAGCAGCTCCGGAGGATTTAGAAACACCATATATTTT.

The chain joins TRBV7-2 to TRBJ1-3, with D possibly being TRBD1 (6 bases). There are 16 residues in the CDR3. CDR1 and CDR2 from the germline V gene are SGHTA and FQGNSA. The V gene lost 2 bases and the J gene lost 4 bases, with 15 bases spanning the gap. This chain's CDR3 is CASSLTGQGTGNTIYF. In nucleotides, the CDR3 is TGTGCCAGCAGCTTAACAGGGCAGGGGACGGGAAACACCATATATTTT.

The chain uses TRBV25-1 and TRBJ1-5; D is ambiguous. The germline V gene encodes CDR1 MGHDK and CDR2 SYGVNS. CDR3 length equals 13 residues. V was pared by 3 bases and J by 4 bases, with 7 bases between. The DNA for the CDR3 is TGTGCCAGCAGTGAGACCGAGAATCAGCCCCAGCATTTT. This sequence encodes CASSETENQPQHF.

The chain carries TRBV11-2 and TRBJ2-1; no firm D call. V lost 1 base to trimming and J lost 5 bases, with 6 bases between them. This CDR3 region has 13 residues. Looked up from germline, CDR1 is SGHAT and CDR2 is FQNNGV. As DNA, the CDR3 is TGTGCCAGCAGCTTAGGGGCTAACAATGAGCAGTTCTTC. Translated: CASSLGANNEQFF.

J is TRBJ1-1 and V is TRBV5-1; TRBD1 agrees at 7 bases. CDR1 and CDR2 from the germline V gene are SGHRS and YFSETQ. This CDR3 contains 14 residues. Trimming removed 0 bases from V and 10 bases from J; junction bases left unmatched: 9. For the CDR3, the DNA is TGCGCCAGCAGCTTGGAACTCGACAGGGTTGGAGCTTTCTTT. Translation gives CASSLELDRVGAFF.

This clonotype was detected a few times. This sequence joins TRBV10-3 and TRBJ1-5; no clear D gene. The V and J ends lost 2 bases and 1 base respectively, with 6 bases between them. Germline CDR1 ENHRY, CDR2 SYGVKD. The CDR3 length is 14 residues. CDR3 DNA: TGTGCCATCAGTGAGGGGTCGAGCAATCAGCCCCAGCATTTT. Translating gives CAISEGSSNQPQHF.

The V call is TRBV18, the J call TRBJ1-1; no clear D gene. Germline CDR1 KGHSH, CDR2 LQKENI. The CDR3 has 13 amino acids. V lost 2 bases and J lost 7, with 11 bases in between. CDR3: CASSPKIGGEAFF. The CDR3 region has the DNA TGTGCCAGCTCACCAAAAATCGGAGGTGAAGCTTTCTTT.

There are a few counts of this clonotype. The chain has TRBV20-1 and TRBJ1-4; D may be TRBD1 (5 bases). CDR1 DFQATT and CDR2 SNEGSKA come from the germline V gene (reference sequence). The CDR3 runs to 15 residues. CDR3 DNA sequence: TGCAGGGCTGTCGGATTAGGGGACTCGGGTGAAAAACTGTTTTTT. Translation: CRAVGLGDSGEKLFF.

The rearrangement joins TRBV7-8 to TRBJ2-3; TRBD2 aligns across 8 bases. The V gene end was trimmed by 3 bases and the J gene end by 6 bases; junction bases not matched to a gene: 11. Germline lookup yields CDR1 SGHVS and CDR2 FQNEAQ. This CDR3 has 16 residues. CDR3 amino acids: CASSFTAGGVWDTQYF. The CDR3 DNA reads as TGTGCCAGCAGCTTTACCGCGGGGGGCGTCTGGGATACGCAGTATTTT. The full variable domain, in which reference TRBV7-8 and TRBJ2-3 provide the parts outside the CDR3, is GAGVSQSPRYKVAKRGQDVALRCDPISGHVSLFWYQQALGQGPEFLTYFQNEAQLDKSGLPSDRFFAERPEGSVSTLKIQRTQQEDSAVYLCASSFTAGGVWDTQYFGPGTRLTVL.

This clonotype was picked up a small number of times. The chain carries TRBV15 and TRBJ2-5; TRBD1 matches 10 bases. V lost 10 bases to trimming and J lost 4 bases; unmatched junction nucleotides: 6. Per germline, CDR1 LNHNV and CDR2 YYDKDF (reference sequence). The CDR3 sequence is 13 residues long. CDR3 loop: CASQRDRGETQYF. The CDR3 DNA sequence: TGTGCCAGTCAGAGGGACAGGGGAGAGACCCAGTACTTC.

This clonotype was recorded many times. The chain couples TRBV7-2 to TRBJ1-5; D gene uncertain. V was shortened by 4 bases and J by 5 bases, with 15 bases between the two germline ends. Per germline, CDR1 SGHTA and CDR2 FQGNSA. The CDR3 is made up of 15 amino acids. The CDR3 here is CASSYTLGPYQPQHF. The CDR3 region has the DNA TGTGCCAGCAGCTATACCCTTGGGCCGTATCAGCCCCAGCATTTT.